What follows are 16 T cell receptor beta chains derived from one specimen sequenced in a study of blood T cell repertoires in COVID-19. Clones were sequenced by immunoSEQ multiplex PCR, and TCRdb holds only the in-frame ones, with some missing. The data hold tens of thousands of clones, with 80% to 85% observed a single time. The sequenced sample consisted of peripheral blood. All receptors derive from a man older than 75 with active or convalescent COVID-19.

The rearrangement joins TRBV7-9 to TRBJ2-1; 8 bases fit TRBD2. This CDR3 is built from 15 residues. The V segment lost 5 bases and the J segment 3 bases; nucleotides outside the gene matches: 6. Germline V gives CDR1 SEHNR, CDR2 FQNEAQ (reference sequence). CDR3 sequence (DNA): TGTGCCAGCAGCACACGGGGGGGCGTCTACAATGAGCAGTTCTTC. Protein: CASSTRGGVYNEQFF.

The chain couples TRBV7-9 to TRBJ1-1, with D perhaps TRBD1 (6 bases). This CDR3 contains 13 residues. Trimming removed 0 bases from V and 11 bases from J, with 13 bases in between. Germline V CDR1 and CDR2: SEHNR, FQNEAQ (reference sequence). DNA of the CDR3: TGTGCCAGCAGCTTAGCCGTACAGGGTTCCGCTTTCTTT. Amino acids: CASSLAVQGSAFF.

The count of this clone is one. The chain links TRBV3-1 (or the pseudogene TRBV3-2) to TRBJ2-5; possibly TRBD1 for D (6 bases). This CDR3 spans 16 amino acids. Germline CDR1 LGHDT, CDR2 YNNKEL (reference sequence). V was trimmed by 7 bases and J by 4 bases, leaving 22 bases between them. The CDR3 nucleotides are TGTGCCAGCAACCCAGAACAGGGTATTCCTACAGAGACCCAGTACTTC. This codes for CASNPEQGIPTETQYF.

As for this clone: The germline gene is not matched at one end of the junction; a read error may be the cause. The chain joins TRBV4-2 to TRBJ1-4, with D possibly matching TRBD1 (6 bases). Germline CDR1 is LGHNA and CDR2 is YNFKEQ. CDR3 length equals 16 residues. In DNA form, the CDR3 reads TGTGCCAGCAGCTCCCGTGACAGGCCAACTGATGAAAAACTGTTTTTT. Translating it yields CASSSRDRPTDEKLFF.

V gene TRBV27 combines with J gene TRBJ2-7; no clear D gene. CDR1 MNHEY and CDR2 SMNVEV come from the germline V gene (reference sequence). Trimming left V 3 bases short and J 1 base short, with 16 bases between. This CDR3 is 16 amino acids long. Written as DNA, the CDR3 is TGTGCCAGCAGTTTCTCCAGCTGGGCCCCATCCTACGAGCAGTACTTC. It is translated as CASSFSSWAPSYEQYF.

CDR3 in DNA: TGTGCCAGCTCCGGGGGACAGGGGAATGGTCAGCCCCAGCATTTT. This codes for CASSGGQGNGQPQHF. V and J are TRBV18 and TRBJ1-5, with 10 bases fitting TRBD1. This CDR3 comprises 15 residues. The junction had 8 bases not matched to a gene; V was cut back by 6 bases and J by 6 bases. CDR1 is KGHSH, CDR2 LQKENI, per germline.

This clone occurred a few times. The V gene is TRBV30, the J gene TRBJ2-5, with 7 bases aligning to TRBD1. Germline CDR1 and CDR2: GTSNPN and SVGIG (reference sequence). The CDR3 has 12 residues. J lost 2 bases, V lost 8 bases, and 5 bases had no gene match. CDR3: CALRTGQETQYF. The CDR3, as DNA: TGTGCCCTTCGGACAGGACAAGAGACCCAGTACTTC.

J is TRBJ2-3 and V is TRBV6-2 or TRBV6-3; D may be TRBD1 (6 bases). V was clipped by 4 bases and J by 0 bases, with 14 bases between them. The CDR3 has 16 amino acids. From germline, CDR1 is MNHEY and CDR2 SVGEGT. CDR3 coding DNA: TGTGCCAGCAGTTTTACGGACAGCTCTAGCACAGATACGCAGTATTTT. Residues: CASSFTDSSSTDTQYF.

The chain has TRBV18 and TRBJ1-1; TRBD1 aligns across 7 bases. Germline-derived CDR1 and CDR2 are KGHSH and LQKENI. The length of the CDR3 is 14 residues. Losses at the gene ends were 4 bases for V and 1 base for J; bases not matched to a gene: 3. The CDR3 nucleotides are TGTGCCAGCTCACGGGACAGAGCGAACACTGAAGCTTTCTTT. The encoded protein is CASSRDRANTEAFF.

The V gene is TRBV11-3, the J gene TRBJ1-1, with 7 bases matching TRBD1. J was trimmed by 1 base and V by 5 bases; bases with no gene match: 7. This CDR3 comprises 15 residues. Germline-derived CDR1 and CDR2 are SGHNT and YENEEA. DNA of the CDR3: TGTGCCAGCAGCCTACAGGGGAATGCGAACACTGAAGCTTTCTTT. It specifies CASSLQGNANTEAFF.

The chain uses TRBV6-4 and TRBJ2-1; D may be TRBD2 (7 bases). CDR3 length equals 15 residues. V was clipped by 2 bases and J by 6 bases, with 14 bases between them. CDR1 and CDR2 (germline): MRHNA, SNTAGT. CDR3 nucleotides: TGTGCCAGCAGTGACCTTTTGAGGGGGGGCAATGAGCAGTTCTTC. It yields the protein CASSDLLRGGNEQFF.

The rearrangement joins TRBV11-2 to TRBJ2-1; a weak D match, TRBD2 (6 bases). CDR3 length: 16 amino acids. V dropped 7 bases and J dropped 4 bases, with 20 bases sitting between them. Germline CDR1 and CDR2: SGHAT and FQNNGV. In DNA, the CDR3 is TGTGCCAGCACCCATGGAGGGGAGCGTCGGTACAATGAGCAGTTCTTC. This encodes CASTHGGERRYNEQFF.

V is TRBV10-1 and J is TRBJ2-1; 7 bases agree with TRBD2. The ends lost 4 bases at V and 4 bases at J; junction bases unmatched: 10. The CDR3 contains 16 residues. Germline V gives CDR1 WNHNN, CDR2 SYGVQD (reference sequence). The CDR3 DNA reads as TGCGCCAGCAGTGCGCCCGGGGCTAGCGGATACAATGAGCAGTTCTTC. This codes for CASSAPGASGYNEQFF.

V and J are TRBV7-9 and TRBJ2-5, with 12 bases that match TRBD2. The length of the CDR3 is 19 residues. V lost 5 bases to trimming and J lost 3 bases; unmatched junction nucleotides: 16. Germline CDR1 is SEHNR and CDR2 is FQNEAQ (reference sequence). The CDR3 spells CASSRLTSGGLLGKETQYF. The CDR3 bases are TGTGCCAGCAGCCGATTGACTAGCGGGGGTCTTCTGGGTAAAGAGACCCAGTACTTC.

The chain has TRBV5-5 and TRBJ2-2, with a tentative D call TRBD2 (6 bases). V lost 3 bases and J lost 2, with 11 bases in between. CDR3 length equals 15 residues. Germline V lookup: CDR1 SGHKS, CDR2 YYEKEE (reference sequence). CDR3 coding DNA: TGTGCCAGCAGCTCGCATGCGGGAAACACCGGGGAGCTGTTTTTT. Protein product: CASSSHAGNTGELFF.

This CDR3 reads CASSWTGGYEQYF. As DNA, the CDR3 is TGTGCCAGCAGTTGGACAGGGGGCTACGAGCAGTACTTC. The chain carries TRBV2 and TRBJ2-7; 10 nucleotides align to TRBD1. The CDR3 loop spans 13 amino acids. Germline V CDR1 and CDR2: SNHLY, FYNNEI. V lost 5 bases, J lost 3 bases, and 1 base stayed unmatched. Looking up the rest from reference TRBV2 and TRBJ2-7 gives the full variable domain: EPEVTQTPSHQVTQMGQEVILRCVPISNHLYFYWYRQILGQKVEFLVSFYNNEISEKSEIFDDQFSVERPDGSNFTLKIRSTKLEDSAMYFCASSWTGGYEQYFGPGTRLTVT.